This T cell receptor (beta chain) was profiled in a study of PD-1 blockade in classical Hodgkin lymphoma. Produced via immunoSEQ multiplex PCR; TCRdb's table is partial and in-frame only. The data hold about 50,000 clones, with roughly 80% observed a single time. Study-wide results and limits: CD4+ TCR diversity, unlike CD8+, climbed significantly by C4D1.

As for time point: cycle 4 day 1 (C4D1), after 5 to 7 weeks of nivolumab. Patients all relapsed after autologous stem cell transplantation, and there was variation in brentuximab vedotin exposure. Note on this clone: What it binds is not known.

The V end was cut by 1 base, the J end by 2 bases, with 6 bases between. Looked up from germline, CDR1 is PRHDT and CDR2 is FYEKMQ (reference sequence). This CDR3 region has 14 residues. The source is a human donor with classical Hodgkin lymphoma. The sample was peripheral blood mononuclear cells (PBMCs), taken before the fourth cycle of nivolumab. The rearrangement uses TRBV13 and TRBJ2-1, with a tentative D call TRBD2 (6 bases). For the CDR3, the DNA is TGTGCCAGCAGCTTAGCGGGAGCCTACAATGAGCAGTTCTTC. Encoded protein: CASSLAGAYNEQFF. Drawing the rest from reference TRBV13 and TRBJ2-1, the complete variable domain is AAGVIQSPRHLIKEKRETATLKCYPIPRHDTVYWYQQGPGQDPQFLISFYEKMQSDKGSIPDRFSAQQFSDYHSELNMSSLELGDSALYFCASSLAGAYNEQFFGPGTRLTVL.